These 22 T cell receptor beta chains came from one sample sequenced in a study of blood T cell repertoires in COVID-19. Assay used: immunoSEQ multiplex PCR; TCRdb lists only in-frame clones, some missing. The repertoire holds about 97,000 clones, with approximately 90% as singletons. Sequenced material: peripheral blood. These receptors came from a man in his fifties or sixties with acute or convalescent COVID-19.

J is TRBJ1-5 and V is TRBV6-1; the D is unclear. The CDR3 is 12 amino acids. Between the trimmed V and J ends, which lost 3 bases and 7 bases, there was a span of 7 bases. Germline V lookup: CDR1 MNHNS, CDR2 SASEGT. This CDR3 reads CASSDPRQPQHF. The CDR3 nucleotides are TGTGCCAGCAGTGACCCCAGGCAGCCCCAGCATTTT.

DNA for the CDR3: TGTGCCAGCAGTTTAGATCAGTACACTGAAGCTTTCTTT. Protein product: CASSLDQYTEAFF. This chain uses TRBV12-3 or TRBV12-4 with TRBJ1-1; no clear D. CDR3 length: 13 amino acids. Trimming left V 1 base short and J 3 bases short, with 6 bases between.

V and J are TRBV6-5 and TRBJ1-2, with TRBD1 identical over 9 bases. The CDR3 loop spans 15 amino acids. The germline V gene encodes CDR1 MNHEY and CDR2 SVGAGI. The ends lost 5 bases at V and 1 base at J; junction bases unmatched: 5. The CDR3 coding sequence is TGTGCCAGCAGTACAAACAGGGGGCATAACTATGGCTACACCTTC. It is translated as CASSTNRGHNYGYTF.

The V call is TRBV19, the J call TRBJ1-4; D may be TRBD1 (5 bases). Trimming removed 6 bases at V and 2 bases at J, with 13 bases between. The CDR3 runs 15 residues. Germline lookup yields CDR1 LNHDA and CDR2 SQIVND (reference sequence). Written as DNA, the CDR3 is TGTGCCAGTAGCCAGGGCTCTCAGACTAATGAAAAACTGTTTTTT. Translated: CASSQGSQTNEKLFF.

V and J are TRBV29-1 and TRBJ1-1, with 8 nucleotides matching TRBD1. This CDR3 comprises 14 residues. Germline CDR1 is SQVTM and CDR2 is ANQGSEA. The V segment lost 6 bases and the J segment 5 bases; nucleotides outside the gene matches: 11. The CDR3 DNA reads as TGCAGCGTGGCAAAGACAGGGGTAGGGACTGAAGCTTTCTTT. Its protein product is CSVAKTGVGTEAFF.

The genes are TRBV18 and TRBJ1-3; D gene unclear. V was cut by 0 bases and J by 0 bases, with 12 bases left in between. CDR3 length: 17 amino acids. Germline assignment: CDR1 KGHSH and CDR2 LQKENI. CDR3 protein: CASSPPAGPASGNTIYF. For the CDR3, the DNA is TGTGCCAGCTCACCACCGGCAGGTCCTGCCTCTGGAAACACCATATATTTT.

As DNA, the CDR3 is TGTGCCAGCAGGCCAGCGGGGGCCGTGGGCATTCAGTACTTC. Amino acids: CASRPAGAVGIQYF. This sequence joins TRBV14 and TRBJ2-4; TRBD2 aligns across 8 bases. Germline CDR1 is SGHDN and CDR2 is FVKESK. CDR3 length equals 14 residues. The V and J ends lost 6 bases and 9 bases, in that order; junction bases with no gene match: 10.

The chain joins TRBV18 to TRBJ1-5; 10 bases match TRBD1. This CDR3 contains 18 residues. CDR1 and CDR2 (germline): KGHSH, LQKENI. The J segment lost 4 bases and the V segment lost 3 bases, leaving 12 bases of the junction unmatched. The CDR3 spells CASSPTGTGAAQNQPQHF. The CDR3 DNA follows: TGTGCCAGCTCACCCACCGGGACAGGGGCGGCCCAGAATCAGCCCCAGCATTTT.

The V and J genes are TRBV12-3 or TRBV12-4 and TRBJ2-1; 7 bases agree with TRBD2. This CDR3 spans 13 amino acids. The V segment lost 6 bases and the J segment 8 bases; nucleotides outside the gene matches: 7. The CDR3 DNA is TGTGCCAGCAGCCCCTTGGGGGGGGATGAGCAGTTCTTC. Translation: CASSPLGGDEQFF.

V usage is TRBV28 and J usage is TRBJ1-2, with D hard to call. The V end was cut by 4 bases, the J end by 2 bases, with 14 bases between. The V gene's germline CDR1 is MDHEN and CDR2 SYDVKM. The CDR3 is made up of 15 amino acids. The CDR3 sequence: CASSSLHQRNYGYTF. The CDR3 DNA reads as TGTGCCAGCAGTTCCCTACACCAGAGGAACTATGGCTACACCTTC.

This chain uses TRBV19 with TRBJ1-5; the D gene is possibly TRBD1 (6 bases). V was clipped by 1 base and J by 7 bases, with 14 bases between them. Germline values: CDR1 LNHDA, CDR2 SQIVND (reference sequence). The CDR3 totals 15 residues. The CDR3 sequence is CASSIGAGVDQPQHF. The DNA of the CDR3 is TGTGCCAGTAGTATAGGGGCAGGGGTGGACCAGCCCCAGCATTTT.

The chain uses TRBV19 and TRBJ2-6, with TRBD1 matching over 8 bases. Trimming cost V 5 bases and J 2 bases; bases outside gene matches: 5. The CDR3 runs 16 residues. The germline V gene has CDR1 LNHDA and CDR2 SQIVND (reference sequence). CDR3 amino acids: CASSGQGAAGANVLTF. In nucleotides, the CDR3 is TGTGCCAGTAGTGGTCAGGGGGCTGCTGGGGCCAACGTCCTGACTTTC.

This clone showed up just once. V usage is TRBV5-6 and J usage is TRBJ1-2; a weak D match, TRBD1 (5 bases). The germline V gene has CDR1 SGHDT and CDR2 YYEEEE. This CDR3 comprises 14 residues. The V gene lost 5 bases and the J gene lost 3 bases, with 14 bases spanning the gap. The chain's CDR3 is CASRLYWGDYGYTF. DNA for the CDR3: TGTGCCAGCAGGCTATATTGGGGGGACTATGGCTACACCTTC.

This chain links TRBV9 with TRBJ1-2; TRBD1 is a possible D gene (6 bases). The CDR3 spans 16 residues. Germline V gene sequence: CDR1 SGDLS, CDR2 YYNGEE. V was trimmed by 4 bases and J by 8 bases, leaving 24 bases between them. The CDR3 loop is CASSPGRGAESGGYTF. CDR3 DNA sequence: TGTGCCAGCAGCCCCGGGAGGGGGGCTGAAAGTGGAGGCTACACCTTC.

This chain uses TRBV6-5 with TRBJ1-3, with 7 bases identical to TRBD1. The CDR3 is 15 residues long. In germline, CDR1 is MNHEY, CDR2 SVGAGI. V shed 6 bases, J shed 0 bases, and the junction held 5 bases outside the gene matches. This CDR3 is CASRRDSLSGNTIYF. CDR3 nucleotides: TGTGCCAGCAGACGGGACAGTCTCTCTGGAAACACCATATATTTT.

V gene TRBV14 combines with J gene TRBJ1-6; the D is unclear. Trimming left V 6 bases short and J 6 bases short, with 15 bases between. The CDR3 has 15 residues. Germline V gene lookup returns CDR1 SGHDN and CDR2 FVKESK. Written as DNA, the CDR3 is TGTGCCAGCAGTCTTACAGCGGGATTTAATTCACCCCTCCACTTT. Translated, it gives CASSLTAGFNSPLHF.

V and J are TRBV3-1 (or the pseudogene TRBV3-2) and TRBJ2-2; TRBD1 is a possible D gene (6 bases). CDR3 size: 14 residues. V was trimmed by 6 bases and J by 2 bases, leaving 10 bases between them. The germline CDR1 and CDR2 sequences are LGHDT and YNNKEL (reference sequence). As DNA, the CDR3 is TGTGCCAGCAGACGGGACATCAACACCGGGGAGCTGTTTTTT. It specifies CASRRDINTGELFF.

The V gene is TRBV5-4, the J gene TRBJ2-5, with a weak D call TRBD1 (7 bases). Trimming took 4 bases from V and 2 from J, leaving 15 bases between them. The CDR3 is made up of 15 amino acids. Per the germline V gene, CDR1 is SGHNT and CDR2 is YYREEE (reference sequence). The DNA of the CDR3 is TGTGCCAGCAGCGGAGGAGGGGACAGACAAGAGACCCAGTACTTC. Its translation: CASSGGGDRQETQYF.

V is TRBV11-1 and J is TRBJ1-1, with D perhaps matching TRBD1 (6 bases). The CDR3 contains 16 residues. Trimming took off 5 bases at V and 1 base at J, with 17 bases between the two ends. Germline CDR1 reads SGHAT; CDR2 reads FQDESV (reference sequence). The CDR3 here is CASSPRTARPNTEAFF. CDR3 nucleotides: TGTGCCAGCAGCCCACGGACAGCCCGACCGAACACTGAAGCTTTCTTT.

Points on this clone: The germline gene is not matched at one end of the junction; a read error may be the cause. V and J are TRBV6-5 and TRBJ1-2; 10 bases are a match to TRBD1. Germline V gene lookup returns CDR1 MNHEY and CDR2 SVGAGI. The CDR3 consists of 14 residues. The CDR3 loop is CASSYSTSGQGPQF. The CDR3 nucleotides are TGTGCCAGCAGTTACTCCACCTCGGGACAGGGGCCACAATTC.

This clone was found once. CDR3 sequence reads: CASRDRTGYTEAFF. The CDR3 DNA is TGTGCCAGCAGAGATCGGACAGGATACACTGAAGCTTTCTTT. The chain uses TRBV2 and TRBJ1-1; TRBD1 matches at 7 bases. Germline V lookup: CDR1 SNHLY, CDR2 FYNNEI. The CDR3 length is 14 residues. Germline trimming cut 6 bases from V and 3 bases from J; bases unmatched to any gene: 7.

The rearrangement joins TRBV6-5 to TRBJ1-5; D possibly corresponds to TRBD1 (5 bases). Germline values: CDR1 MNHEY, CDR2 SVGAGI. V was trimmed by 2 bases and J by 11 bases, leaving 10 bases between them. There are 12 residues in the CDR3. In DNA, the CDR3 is TGTGCCAGCAGTTACCGGGGGGGGTCCCAGCATTTT. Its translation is CASSYRGGSQHF.